This T cell receptor (beta chain) is drawn from a study of cytomegalovirus exposure and HLA in healthy donors (dated by TCRdb to 2017 to 2019). Some background on the complete study: According to an earlier analysis of several hundred of the donors, 150 million to 200 million T cells yielded 95 million to 140 million unique TCR beta sequences and approximately 300 Gb of sequence data. High-throughput TCR immunosequencing, statistical association of individual TCRs with disease status, and machine learning were combined to predict cytomegalovirus infection status. Rather than using new phenotypic data, the later analysis identified candidate immune exposures from TCR beta sequences and from how often those sequences occurred across donors. Because of strong linkage in the cohort, a few DR-DQ haplotypes were treated as single units for association and clustering. In an earlier analysis of more than 550 of the donors, high-throughput TCR beta sequencing was used to judge whether each TCR beta V gene segment behaved as functional or pseudogenic. Both class I and class II loci were covered by HLA typing, at four-digit resolution. In a later analysis, previously published TCR beta repertoires from 550 to 700 donors were re-analyzed and high-resolution HLA genotyping was added so that TCR occurrence patterns could be studied. Every discovery cohort repertoire had been produced on one sequencing platform. The number of donors typed differed by locus, with about 620-630 for A, B, C, DRB1 and DQB1, more than 500 for DQA1, over 600 for DPA1, and over 400 for DPB1. The aim of the study was to test whether cataloging public T cell receptors could identify signatures of past pathogen exposure. Genome-wide SNP genotypes for about 55% of the 666 donors were used in a later genetic analysis, which treated that subset as a discovery cohort. About 300 gigabases of sequencing data and 78 million or so unique TCR sequences were included in an early release covering about 600 HLA-typed donors. Across some 400 genotyped donors of the cohort, an average of approximately 220,000 unique TCR beta nucleotide sequences per donor were sequenced, and roughly a sixth of those sequences were non-productive. Using immunosequencing, the study profiled T cell repertoires from 500 to 800 subjects and related those repertoires to cytomegalovirus serostatus. Along with the roughly 670-subject first cohort, a separate validation cohort of 120 different subjects was used. Donor age, sex, ethnicity and CMV serostatus were compiled alongside the repertoire data. Among the 398 genotyped donors, 75% to 90% belonged to the genetic ancestry cluster associated with self-reported Caucasian donors.

The library was obtained by the immunoSEQ multiplex PCR assay. A mixture of 60 forward primers for TCR Vbeta segments and 13 reverse primers for TCR Jbeta segments was used in the multiplex PCR. A multiplex PCR assay on genomic DNA amplified the CDR3 region of rearranged TCR beta genes. The amplified TCR beta libraries were sequenced on the Illumina HiSeq System as 87-base-pair reads. In the original analysis: A later analysis counted about 80 million unique TCR beta chains across the 666 repertoires, and 9 million to 14 million of these chains were shared by at least two donors. Raw reads were error-corrected and collapsed into unique sequences by a nearest-neighbor algorithm in which closely related sequences were merged to remove PCR and sequencing errors. To assign V, D and J gene segments, CDR3 sequences were aligned to IMGT reference sequences. For a sequence to be retained, a match of at least six nucleotides to both a V gene segment and a J gene segment was required. A rearrangement was called productive if the CDR3 had no stop codons and remained in frame with V and J, and every other rearrangement was called non-productive. Following IMGT convention, CDR3 was defined as the stretch from the second conserved V-encoded cysteine up to the conserved J-encoded phenylalanine. The earlier analysis of fewer than 700 of the donors excluded sequences that lacked an unambiguous match to a single V gene segment. In an earlier analysis of 450 to 750 of the donors, a V segment was called functional when productive rearrangements were above 56.7%, and segregating when the standard deviation between donors exceeded 5%. To diagnose cytomegalovirus status from the catalog of TCR beta chain sequences, a statistical classification framework was built. A later analysis assigned V and J genes by comparing TCR nucleotide sequences with IMGT/GENE-DB human TR gene sequences. The TCRdist pipeline was used in a later analysis to assign CDR3 sequences and most-parsimonious VDJ recombination scenarios. In a later analysis, each TCR beta chain was defined by its CDR3 amino acid sequence together with its V-gene family, and reads lacking a unique V-gene family were excluded. In a later analysis, some 600 highly shared, low-generation-probability nucleotide sequences were removed to address suspected cross-contamination and a sequencing artifact. In a later analysis, a clonal expansion index was calculated for each public chain from normalized within-repertoire ranks of inferred template counts. Generation probabilities in a later analysis came from a VDJ recombination model fitted to out-of-frame rearrangements, and those results were checked against IGoR. In a later analysis, TCR-TCR, TCR-HLA and TCR-CMV co-occurrence was scored with hypergeometric tests, and a repertoire-size bias correction was applied to TCR pairs. In a later analysis, false discovery rates were estimated by permuting HLA or CMV assignments 20 times. A later analysis grouped co-occurring TCRs with DBSCAN, adding TCRdist sequence similarity when clustering within HLA-allele-positive subsets. Co-occurrence clustering excluded repertoires with fewer than 30,000 or more than 120,000 public chains, plus five with anomalous nucleotide sharing. TCRdb provides this immuneACCESS table in a form limited to in-frame rearrangements. Some clones are lacking; in checked studies, under half of them reflect an unresolved V gene, and why the rest are absent is not known. The V and J calls and the clone size are those of that table, but D and trimming were determined from the DNA. The table for this sample lists some 170,000 clones; roughly 79% of them were counted only once. The ten largest clones capture approximately 13% of the sample.

In total, 630 or so healthy bone marrow donors made up the cohort. At the time of sampling, all cohort members were nominally healthy, though unrecorded immune exposures were likely present. The donor was CMV seronegative and was included in the group of about 350 seronegative cohort members. Each donor provided a peripheral blood sample, and peripheral blood mononuclear cells were used for TCR beta sequencing. The Qiagen DNeasy Blood Extraction Kit was used to extract genomic DNA from the blood cell samples. General study outcomes and caveats: Most TCR sequences were seen in very few donors, while some public TCRs were found in many individuals. Some IMGT-functional V segments, including TRBV6-2 and TRBV6-3, could not be told apart with the 87-base-pair reads, so those segments were excluded. Correlated functional status among segregating V segments might be attributable to linkage disequilibrium, but an unknown experimental factor could not be ruled out. In a later analysis, around 15,000 TCR beta sequences were associated with specific HLA alleles at a false discovery rate of 0.05. The classifier was reported to diagnose cytomegalovirus status with high specificity and sensitivity in both the original and validation cohorts. A cluster of highly shared sequence variants was judged likely to be a technical artifact of the sequencing pipeline. Most CMV-associated TCR beta chains appeared to be HLA-restricted in a later analysis, and the HLA associations seemed to be driven largely by CMV exposure. Three of the identified cytomegalovirus-associated TCR beta chains were confirmed in vitro to be specific for cytomegalovirus antigens. A further reported finding was that TCR beta sequences accurately predicted the HLA-A and HLA-B alleles for most subjects in the first cohort. Assigning TCR associations to individual alleles was difficult when HLA alleles, especially DR and DQ, strongly co-occurred. According to a later analysis, parvovirus B19, influenza, CMV and Epstein-Barr virus appeared linked to several top co-occurrence clusters. Presence/absence analyses assumed roughly uniform sequencing depth across donors, an assumption that may not hold. Because counts were too low, fewer than 20 rarely observed V segments, including chromosome 9 orphons, were excluded from the earlier analysis of some 540 of the donors. According to a later genetic analysis, donors in an Asian-associated ancestry cluster had fewer N-insertions in productive TCRs than the roughly 670-donor mean. It was suggested by the authors that the approach could potentially be generalized to other disease states and immunological phenotypes. The study listed 164 TCR beta chains as associated with cytomegalovirus. CMV serostatus was the only immune exposure information available for the cohort. In a later analysis, TCR association rates were found to vary across HLA loci, with the most associated TCRs seen for DRB1 alleles and the fewest for HLA-C alleles. In an earlier analysis of more than 500 of the donors, most TCR beta V segments appeared in productive rearrangements about 90% or about 30% of the time, broadly matching IMGT annotations. The cohort was sequenced for TCR beta chains only, and without alpha or paired-chain data the features that could be detected were limited. Because HLA typing was unavailable for some donors at each locus, only the typed subset was used in association tests. V-gene and J-gene trimming of TCR beta chains was associated with a missense DCLRE1C variant in a later genetic analysis, and the association was replicated in an independent cohort. Compared with equally common non-associated chains, HLA-associated TCR beta chains in a later analysis were more clonally expanded and had lower generation probabilities.

Concerning this clone itself: Its recognized antigen is unknown. Base qualities are missing; no much larger clone stands one base away.

Trimming takes 3 bases off V and 6 bases off J; junction bases not matched to a gene: 2. Taken from cysteine to phenylalanine, the CDR3 has 13 residues. Of the read, only the CDR3 DNA is kept; its 39 bases are in frame from base 1. Sequences SGHNT (CDR1) and YYREEE (CDR2) are obtained from the germline V gene (reference sequence). Sequencing was performed on PBMCs. This TCR came from a woman aged 45-65 years in good health and CMV-seronegative. The rearrangement joined TRBV5-4 to TRBJ2-2; 7 central nucleotides agree with TRBD1. At the DNA level, the sequence is TGTGCCAGCAGCTCAGGACAGGCCGGGGAGCTGTTTTTT. Its protein is CASSSGQAGELFF.